A single sample gave rise to the 21 T cell receptor beta chains below, sequenced in a study of post-analysis software for immune sequencing data. Unique molecular identifiers featured in each of the TCR beta cDNA libraries. TCRdb itself ran the PCR reads through MiXCR, one entry per CDR3 protein. The table shows roughly 410,000 distinct CDR3 sequences, with about a third occurring only once. Whole-study findings and limits: Comparison of patients with controls showed roughly five TRBV segments more frequent in patients, TRBV5-6, TRBV5-1 and TRBV20-1 among them.

These receptors have no known antigen. The sequenced sample was blood. These receptors were taken from a girl aged 10 to 17 with multiple sclerosis.

The CDR3 reads CASSLAGDSDGYTF. The CDR3 DNA sequence: TGTGCCAGCAGTTTAGCAGGGGATTCGGATGGCTACACCTTC. V usage is TRBV12-3 or TRBV12-4 and J usage is TRBJ1-2, with a tentative D call TRBD1 (5 bases). Trimming removed 0 bases from V and 6 bases from J, with 11 bases in between. The CDR3 loop spans 14 amino acids.

This clonotype was seen a few times. This sequence joins TRBV5-1 and TRBJ2-3; D unresolved. This CDR3 is built from 15 residues. The V end was cut by 0 bases, the J end by 0 bases, with 8 bases between. Per the germline V gene, CDR1 is SGHRS and CDR2 is YFSETQ. CDR3 in DNA: TGCGCCAGCAGCTTGGCGGCTAGTAGCACAGATACGCAGTATTTT. Its protein product is CASSLAASSTDTQYF. The entire variable domain, with the rest obtained from reference TRBV5-1 and TRBJ2-3, is as follows: KAGVTQTPRYLIKTRGQQVTLSCSPISGHRSVSWYQQTPGQGLQFLFEYFSETQRNKGNFPGRFSGRQFSNSRSEMNVSTLELGDSALYLCASSLAASSTDTQYFGPGTRLTVL.

The chain links TRBV3-1 to TRBJ2-1; D may be TRBD1 (6 bases). Trimming took off 4 bases at V and 5 bases at J, with 18 bases between the two ends. This CDR3 spans 16 amino acids. Germline lookup yields CDR1 LGHDT and CDR2 YNNKEL (reference sequence). The CDR3 DNA is TGTGCCAGCAGCCCTGGTTTAGGGGGTTTACACAATGAGCAGTTCTTC. Protein sequence: CASSPGLGGLHNEQFF.

This clonotype turned up a few times. The chain links TRBV12-3 or TRBV12-4 to TRBJ1-1; D call uncertain. V was pared by 2 bases and J by 3 bases, with 10 bases between. This CDR3 contains 14 residues. The CDR3 loop reads CASSLIGGDTEAFF. The CDR3 coding sequence is TGTGCCAGCAGTTTAATCGGCGGAGACACTGAAGCTTTCTTT.

V is TRBV4-2 and J is TRBJ1-5; D not resolved. Trimming cost V 1 base and J 2 bases, with 12 bases left between them. The CDR3 contains 16 residues. Germline CDR1 reads LGHNA; CDR2 reads YNFKEQ. CDR3 protein: CASSQAGVSGNQPQHF. DNA for the CDR3: TGTGCCAGCAGCCAAGCCGGGGTATCGGGCAATCAGCCCCAGCATTTT.

This rearrangement joins TRBV5-4 to TRBJ2-3; a possible D gene is TRBD1 (6 bases). CDR3 length equals 14 residues. Trimming took 5 bases from V and 4 from J, leaving 14 bases between them. CDR1 is SGHNT and CDR2 is YYREEE in the germline V gene (reference sequence). The CDR3 coding sequence is TGTGCCAGCAGGGGGACACCCTCCCCAGATACGCAGTATTTT. Translating gives CASRGTPSPDTQYF.

The chain joins TRBV12-3 or TRBV12-4 to TRBJ1-2, with TRBD1 as a possible D gene (5 bases). V lost 7 bases, J lost 3 bases, and 15 bases lay in between. The CDR3 has 14 amino acids. CDR3 sequence: CASNLAGNDYGYTF. In DNA, the CDR3 is TGTGCCAGCAACCTGGCAGGGAACGACTATGGCTACACCTTC.

This clonotype came up once. The chain links TRBV25-1 to TRBJ2-1; D is uncertain. The CDR3 runs 15 residues. CDR1 is MGHDK, CDR2 SYGVNS, per germline. V lost 2 bases and J lost 5, with 13 bases in between. CDR3 nucleotide sequence: TGTGCCAGCAGTGAAGAGGAACTCCTCAACAATGAGCAGTTCTTC. Translated: CASSEEELLNNEQFF.

The chain joins TRBV7-2 to TRBJ2-5; D is possibly TRBD1 (6 bases). The closer fit of TRBJ2-7 to the DNA end suggests the J call may be wrong. In germline, CDR1 is SGHTA, CDR2 FQGNSA. The CDR3 is made up of 14 amino acids. Written as DNA, the CDR3 is TGTGCCAGCAGCTTCCTGGGGGCTAGCAACGAGCAGTACTTC. Amino acid sequence: CASSFLGASNEQYF.

The rearrangement joins TRBV6-5 to TRBJ1-2; D perhaps matches TRBD1 (6 bases). This CDR3 region has 14 residues. Germline CDR1 and CDR2: MNHEY and SVGAGI. V gave up 4 bases and J gave up 5 bases, with 14 bases separating them. The CDR3, as DNA: TGTGCCAGCAGTTCCTCATACAGGGATTATGGCTACACCTTC. Translated, it gives CASSSSYRDYGYTF.

V and J are TRBV12-3 or TRBV12-4 and TRBJ2-3; D may be TRBD1 (5 bases). CDR3 length equals 15 residues. Trimming took 4 bases from V and 6 from J, leaving 17 bases between them. CDR3 nucleotides: TGTGCCAGCAGTTCCCTCGCAGGGCGCATGGATACGCAGTATTTT. Its translation: CASSSLAGRMDTQYF.

The V call is TRBV19, the J call TRBJ1-5; D might be TRBD1 (6 bases). The length of the CDR3 is 14 residues. V was clipped by 4 bases and J by 6 bases, with 13 bases between them. The germline CDR1 and CDR2 sequences are LNHDA and SQIVND (reference sequence). The CDR3 nucleotides read TGTGCCAGTAGTACCCCAGGGGTGGGTCAGCCCCAGCATTTT. This codes for CASSTPGVGQPQHF. Together with reference TRBV19 and TRBJ1-5, the CDR3 gives the full variable domain: DGGITQSPKYLFRKEGQNVTLSCEQNLNHDAMYWYRQDPGQGLRLIYYSQIVNDFQKGDIAEGYSVSREKKESFPLTVTSAQKNPTAFYLCASSTPGVGQPQHFGDGTRLSIL.

The chain couples TRBV7-9 to TRBJ1-5; possible D gene TRBD1, 5 bases. CDR3 length: 15 amino acids. From germline, CDR1 is SEHNR and CDR2 FQNEAQ (reference sequence). Trimming removed 4 bases from V and 0 bases from J, with 10 bases in between. Here the CDR3 reads CASSSGALSNQPQHF. The CDR3 nucleotides are TGTGCCAGCAGCTCCGGGGCCCTTAGCAATCAGCCCCAGCATTTT.

The sample holds a few counts of this clonotype. This chain joins TRBV11-2 and TRBJ2-3; possible D gene TRBD1, 5 bases. Germline V gene data show CDR1 as SGHAT and CDR2 as FQNNGV. V dropped 5 bases and J dropped 2 bases, with 11 bases sitting between them. CDR3 length: 14 amino acids. The CDR3 DNA reads as TGTGCCAGCAGCCCTAGGGGAACCACAGATACGCAGTATTTT. This sequence encodes CASSPRGTTDTQYF.

The rearrangement links TRBV2 to TRBJ1-5; possibly TRBD1 for D (5 bases). The germline V gene encodes CDR1 SNHLY and CDR2 FYNNEI. Trimming cost V 7 bases and J 10 bases, with 17 bases left between them. The CDR3 length is 13 residues. The CDR3 is CASTPLRDGPQHF. In nucleotides, the CDR3 is TGTGCCAGCACCCCACTGAGGGACGGACCCCAGCATTTT.

This clonotype was counted between two and nine times. The chain recombines TRBV7-9 with TRBJ2-1; D assignment may be TRBD1 or TRBD2 (5 bases each). This CDR3 contains 16 residues. Deletions cut 5 bases from V and 4 bases from J, with 18 bases between. Germline loops: CDR1 SEHNR, CDR2 FQNEAQ (reference sequence). CDR3 protein: CASSLRPRDHYNEQFF. CDR3 DNA: TGTGCCAGCAGCCTCCGCCCGAGGGACCATTACAATGAGCAGTTCTTC.

Notes on this clonotype: At one boundary the junction diverges from the germline segment, which might be a read error. The V and J genes are TRBV6-8 and TRBJ1-5; D is unclear. Germline CDR1 and CDR2: MNHGY and SAAAGT. The length of the CDR3 is 13 residues. CDR3 sequence (DNA): TGTGCCAGCAGCCGGAGCGGCAATCAGTCCCAGCATTTT. This codes for CASSRSGNQSQHF.

The CDR3 reads CASSPGVAQNIQYF. The CDR3 DNA follows: TGTGCCAGCAGCCCGGGGGTGGCACAAAACATTCAGTACTTC. The chain is built from TRBV7-2 and TRBJ2-4; a possible D gene is TRBD2 (6 bases). CDR1 and CDR2 (germline): SGHTA, FQGNSA. Trimming took 5 bases from V and 5 from J, leaving 13 bases between them. This CDR3 region has 14 residues.

The table lists this clonotype with a few counts. The rearrangement joins TRBV6-1 to TRBJ2-4, with 11 bases identical to TRBD2. The CDR3 totals 13 residues. Germline V gene sequence: CDR1 MNHNS, CDR2 SASEGT. J gave up 10 bases and V 4 bases, and 3 bases lay outside the gene matches. The CDR3 DNA reads as TGTGCCAGCAGTGCGACTAGCGGGGAGATTCAGTACTTC. It translates to CASSATSGEIQYF.

J is TRBJ2-1 and V is TRBV20-1; D tentatively fits TRBD1 or TRBD2 (7 bases each). CDR1 is DFQATT and CDR2 is SNEGSKA in the germline V gene (reference sequence). The germline V and J ends were trimmed by 0 bases and 8 bases, with 14 bases remaining between them. The CDR3 loop spans 14 amino acids. CDR3 region: CSARDTGAGDEQFF. Written as DNA, the CDR3 is TGCAGTGCTAGAGATACAGGGGCGGGGGATGAGCAGTTCTTC.

The V and J genes are TRBV6-6 and TRBJ1-5, with D maybe TRBD1 (5 bases). The CDR3 contains 15 residues. The germline V gene has CDR1 MNHNY and CDR2 SVGAGI (reference sequence). V dropped 6 bases and J dropped 6 bases, with 18 bases sitting between them. The CDR3 sequence is CASSLRGDIGQPQHF. CDR3 coding DNA: TGTGCCAGCAGCCTACGGGGGGATATCGGTCAGCCCCAGCATTTT.